This T cell receptor (beta chain) is from a study of blood T cell repertoires in COVID-19. Turning to the study itself: COVID-19 samples, acute and convalescent, were from the United States, Italy and Spain. Sources were T cells, B-cell-depleted T cells, or PBMCs; the material itself was cDNA or gDNA.

V shed 4 bases and J shed 7 bases, with 17 bases lying between them. Germline CDR1 and CDR2: WSHSY and SAAADI. The CDR3 loop spans 14 amino acids. As processed by the authors: Amplification of reference gene primers was used by the study to estimate nucleated cell counts. Sequenced by immunoSEQ multiplex PCR; TCRdb stores in-frame clones only, minus some. For V, J and clone size, that table is used; D and trimming come from the DNA. The sample lists 140,000 or so clones; 80% were seen once. Sequencing was carried out using peripheral blood. The source of this sequence is a man aged 65-85 years who had recovered from COVID-19. J is TRBJ2-7 and V is TRBV10-2, with unresolved D. For the CDR3, the DNA is TGCGCCAGCAGTGGTGAAAAAAAACCCAGGGAGCAGTACTTC. Protein sequence: CASSGEKKPREQYF.